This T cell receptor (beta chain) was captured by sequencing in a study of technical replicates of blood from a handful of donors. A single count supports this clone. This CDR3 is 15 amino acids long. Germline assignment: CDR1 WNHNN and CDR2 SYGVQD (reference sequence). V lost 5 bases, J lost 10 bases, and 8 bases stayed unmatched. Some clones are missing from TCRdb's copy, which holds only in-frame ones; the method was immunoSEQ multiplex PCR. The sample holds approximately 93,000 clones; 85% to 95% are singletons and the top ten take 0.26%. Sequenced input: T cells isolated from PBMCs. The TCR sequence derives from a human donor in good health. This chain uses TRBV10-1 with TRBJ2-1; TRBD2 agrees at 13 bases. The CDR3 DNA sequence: TGCGCCAGCAGTACCGGACTAGCGGGAGAGAACGAGCAGTTCTTC. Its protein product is CASSTGLAGENEQFF.